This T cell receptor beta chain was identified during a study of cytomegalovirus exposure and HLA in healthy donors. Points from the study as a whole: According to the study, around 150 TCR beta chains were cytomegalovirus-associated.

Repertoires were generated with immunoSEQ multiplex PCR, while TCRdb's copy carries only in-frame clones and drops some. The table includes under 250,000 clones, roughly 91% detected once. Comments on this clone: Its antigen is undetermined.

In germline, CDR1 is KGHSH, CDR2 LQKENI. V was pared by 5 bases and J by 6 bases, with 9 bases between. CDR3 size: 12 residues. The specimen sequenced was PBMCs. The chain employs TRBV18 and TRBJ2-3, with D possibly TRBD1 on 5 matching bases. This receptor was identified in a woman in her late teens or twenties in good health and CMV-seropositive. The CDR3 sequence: CASSTGVDTQYF. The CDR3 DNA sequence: TGTGCCAGCTCAACAGGTGTGGATACGCAGTATTTT.